These 30 T cell receptor beta chains originate from one sample sequenced in a study of T cell changes during pregnancy in multiple sclerosis. The protocol was immunoSEQ multiplex PCR, while the TCRdb copy is restricted to in-frame clones and leaves out a portion. The sample contains some 40,000 clones, about 88% of which appear only once. The sample consisted of CD8+ T cells from peripheral blood mononuclear cells, taken in the first trimester of pregnancy. The source of these receptors is a female donor with multiple sclerosis, enrolled in a pregnancy study.

This chain uses TRBV27 with TRBJ2-3; 11 nucleotides line up with TRBD2. Germline values: CDR1 MNHEY, CDR2 SMNVEV (reference sequence). The junction had 8 bases not matched to a gene; V was cut back by 5 bases and J by 4 bases. This CDR3 has 16 amino acids. CDR3 in DNA: TGTGCCAGCAGTGGGTTAGCGGGGGGGCCGGCAGATACGCAGTATTTT. It codes for CASSGLAGGPADTQYF.

The chain joins TRBV19 to TRBJ1-1; 9 nucleotides align to TRBD1. The CDR3 totals 17 residues. The ends lost 5 bases at V and 0 bases at J; junction bases unmatched: 10. In germline, CDR1 is LNHDA, CDR2 SQIVND (reference sequence). The CDR3 loop is CASSSGQGFPMNTEAFF. CDR3 coding DNA: TGTGCCAGTAGTTCCGGACAGGGGTTTCCCATGAACACTGAAGCTTTCTTT.

The chain is built from TRBV7-8 and TRBJ2-5, with 8 bases fitting TRBD1. The V gene's germline CDR1 is SGHVS and CDR2 FQNEAQ. The length of the CDR3 is 15 residues. J was trimmed by 5 bases and V by 4 bases; bases with no gene match: 9. The CDR3 loop is CASSSGTGYVETQYF. CDR3 bases: TGTGCCAGCAGCTCCGGGACAGGATATGTCGAGACCCAGTACTTC.

With respect to this clone: Germline and junction disagree at one end, which may indicate a read error. The V gene is TRBV4-1, the J gene TRBJ2-1, with unresolved D. Germline V gene sequence: CDR1 MGHRA, CDR2 YSYEKL. This CDR3 contains 13 residues. CDR3 in amino acids: CASSQDTPNERFF. CDR3 nucleotides: TGCGCCAGCAGCCAAGATACCCCTAACGAGCGGTTCTTC.

This chain connects TRBV4-3 to TRBJ2-2; 10 positions match TRBD2. In germline, CDR1 is LGHNA, CDR2 YSLEER. The CDR3 sequence is 16 residues long. The J segment lost 6 bases and the V segment lost 3 bases, leaving 7 bases of the junction unmatched. DNA for the CDR3: TGCGCCAGCAGCCATTTAGCGGGGGGCCCCGCCGGGGAGCTGTTTTTT. Amino acids: CASSHLAGGPAGELFF.

The V gene is TRBV7-9, the J gene TRBJ2-1, with 10 bases lining up with TRBD1. This CDR3 has 18 amino acids. Unmatched junction bases numbered 13, after V lost 1 base and J lost 7 bases. From germline, CDR1 is SEHNR and CDR2 FQNEAQ (reference sequence). Written as DNA, the CDR3 is TGTGCCAGCAGCTTAGGGAGCCCGGGACAGGGGCTACGGAATGAGCAGTTCTTC. It yields the protein CASSLGSPGQGLRNEQFF.

Only a few counts were recorded for this clone. The chain combines TRBV6-1 with TRBJ2-3, with 8 positions matching TRBD2. This CDR3 comprises 17 residues. The V and J ends lost 3 bases and 2 bases, in that order; junction bases with no gene match: 10. Germline lookup yields CDR1 MNHNS and CDR2 SASEGT. CDR3 sequence reads: CASSDSMGGGPTDTQYF. As DNA, the CDR3 is TGTGCCAGCAGTGATTCAATGGGCGGGGGGCCCACAGATACGCAGTATTTT.

The chain has TRBV9 and TRBJ1-1, with 8 bases lining up with TRBD1. Unmatched junction bases numbered 7, after V lost 3 bases and J lost 9 bases. Germline CDR1 SGDLS, CDR2 YYNGEE. The CDR3 has 13 residues. The CDR3 DNA reads as TGTGCCAGCAGCGCTGGGACAGGTAAAAAAGCTTTCTTT. It specifies CASSAGTGKKAFF.

This chain joins TRBV5-1 and TRBJ2-3; the D gene is possibly TRBD2 (7 bases). This CDR3 is 16 amino acids long. Germline V gene lookup returns CDR1 SGHRS and CDR2 YFSETQ. Trimming pared 0 bases from V and 7 bases from J, leaving 18 bases between. The CDR3 coding sequence is TGCGCCAGCAGCTTGGAGGGGGGGGGAAAAGAAAATACGCAGTATTTT. Translated, it gives CASSLEGGGKENTQYF.

This clone has a handful of counts. J is TRBJ1-1 and V is TRBV7-2; 11 nucleotides match TRBD1. V shed 0 bases, J shed 4 bases, and the junction held 1 base outside the gene matches. Germline CDR1 reads SGHTA; CDR2 reads FQGNSA. CDR3 length: 15 residues. The CDR3 is CASSLAGQGATEAFF. DNA for the CDR3: TGTGCCAGCAGCTTAGCCGGACAGGGGGCCACTGAAGCTTTCTTT.

The chain uses TRBV7-2 and TRBJ2-7, with 8 bases aligning to TRBD1. The CDR3 length is 14 residues. With 5 bases clipped from V and 3 bases from J, the junction kept 6 bases outside the gene matches. The germline V gene encodes CDR1 SGHTA and CDR2 FQGNSA. This CDR3 is CASSLPGQDYEQYF. The CDR3, as DNA: TGTGCCAGCAGCCTTCCGGGACAGGACTACGAGCAGTACTTC.

V usage is TRBV9 and J usage is TRBJ1-3, with D unclear. V lost 3 bases and J 2 bases, leaving 24 bases between the germline ends. CDR1 is SGDLS, CDR2 YYNGEE, per germline. The CDR3 covers 19 residues. The CDR3 coding sequence is TGTGCCAGCAGCGGAGGTACCCGGGTTTCGCCCGGGGCTGGAAACACCATATATTTT. Amino acid sequence: CASSGGTRVSPGAGNTIYF. The full variable domain, rest sourced from reference TRBV9 and TRBJ1-3, is DSGVTQTPKHLITATGQRVTLRCSPRSGDLSVYWYQQSLDQGLQFLIQYYNGEERAKGNILERFSAQQFPDLHSELNLSSLELGDSALYFCASSGGTRVSPGAGNTIYFGEGSWLTVV.

This chain uses TRBV7-3 with TRBJ2-3, with TRBD2 matching over 12 bases. Germline V gives CDR1 SGHTA, CDR2 FQGTGA. The CDR3 has 15 amino acids. The V gene end was trimmed by 3 bases and the J gene end by 4 bases; junction bases not matched to a gene: 2. The chain's CDR3 is CASSFTSGGSDTQYF. The CDR3 DNA sequence: TGTGCCAGCAGCTTTACTAGCGGGGGGTCAGATACGCAGTATTTT.

This clone was observed a single time. This chain connects TRBV9 to TRBJ2-3; tentative D call: TRBD2 (5 bases). The CDR3 covers 13 residues. Germline assignment: CDR1 SGDLS and CDR2 YYNGEE. The ends were cut back, 4 bases at V and 3 bases at J, with 9 bases in the middle. CDR3 residues: CASSREGTDTQYF. In DNA, the CDR3 is TGTGCCAGCAGCCGCGAGGGTACAGATACGCAGTATTTT.

V is TRBV4-2 and J is TRBJ1-1, with D possibly being TRBD1 (6 bases). Trimming stripped 3 bases from V and 0 bases from J, with 11 bases between. The CDR3 is made up of 15 amino acids. Germline CDR1 reads LGHNA; CDR2 reads YNFKEQ. The CDR3 DNA reads TGTGCCAGCAGCCATGACAGGACCATGAACACTGAAGCTTTCTTT. It encodes CASSHDRTMNTEAFF.

The chain joins TRBV4-3 to TRBJ2-7, with 8 bases fitting TRBD1. The germline gives CDR1 LGHNA, CDR2 YSLEER. The CDR3 runs to 14 residues. With 5 bases clipped from V and 4 bases from J, the junction kept 7 bases outside the gene matches. The CDR3 sequence is CASSYGQGLYEQYF. DNA of the CDR3: TGCGCCAGCAGCTACGGACAGGGATTATACGAGCAGTACTTC.

This sequence joins TRBV4-2 and TRBJ1-2; no definite D call. The V end lost 4 bases, the J end lost 0 bases, and 15 bases lay between the germline ends. This CDR3 has 16 residues. CDR1 and CDR2 from the germline V gene are LGHNA and YNFKEQ. CDR3 residues: CASSPWHLTANYGYTF. CDR3 coding DNA: TGTGCCAGCAGCCCATGGCACCTTACAGCTAACTATGGCTACACCTTC.

The V and J genes are TRBV2 and TRBJ1-1; D is possibly TRBD1 (5 bases). This CDR3 region has 16 residues. Germline CDR1 SNHLY, CDR2 FYNNEI. V gave up 6 bases and J gave up 0 bases, with 17 bases separating them. The CDR3 protein is CASRYNRKGLNTEAFF. CDR3 nucleotide sequence: TGTGCCAGCAGGTATAACAGAAAGGGGTTGAACACTGAAGCTTTCTTT. The full variable domain, its missing parts supplied by reference TRBV2 and TRBJ1-1, is EPEVTQTPSHQVTQMGQEVILRCVPISNHLYFYWYRQILGQKVEFLVSFYNNEISEKSEIFDDQFSVERPDGSNFTLKIRSTKLEDSAMYFCASRYNRKGLNTEAFFGQGTRLTVV.

The V and J genes are TRBV11-2 and TRBJ2-7; a possible D gene is TRBD2 (6 bases). The germline V gene has CDR1 SGHAT and CDR2 FQNNGV. The CDR3 extends over 13 amino acids. V was shortened by 5 bases and J by 7 bases, with 15 bases between the two germline ends. The CDR3 DNA reads as TGTGCCAGCAGCATCGGACCGGCGGGGGAGCAGTACTTC. Amino acid sequence: CASSIGPAGEQYF.

This clone was detected only a few times. The rearrangement uses TRBV9 and TRBJ2-4, with TRBD2 identical over 7 bases. CDR1 SGDLS and CDR2 YYNGEE come from the germline V gene. The ends lost 0 bases at V and 7 bases at J; junction bases unmatched: 4. The CDR3 is 14 residues long. The DNA of the CDR3 is TGTGCCAGCAGCGTAGGGGGGGGACGGAACATTCAGTACTTC. Protein: CASSVGGGRNIQYF.

The chain uses TRBV19 and TRBJ2-7; D perhaps matches TRBD2 (6 bases). Germline V lookup: CDR1 LNHDA, CDR2 SQIVND (reference sequence). This CDR3 contains 15 residues. V was pared by 0 bases and J by 3 bases, with 12 bases between. The CDR3 sequence: CASSIDLGGIYEQYF. The CDR3, as DNA: TGTGCCAGTAGTATAGATCTCGGGGGTATCTACGAGCAGTACTTC.

The chain carries TRBV19 and TRBJ2-7; possibly TRBD2 for D (6 bases). Germline V lookup: CDR1 LNHDA, CDR2 SQIVND (reference sequence). CDR3 length: 12 amino acids. Trimming removed 6 bases from V and 5 bases from J, with 11 bases in between. CDR3 DNA sequence: TGTGCCAGTAGCCTCCCGGGGGACGAGCAGTACTTC. Its protein is CASSLPGDEQYF. The whole variable domain, filled in from reference TRBV19 and TRBJ2-7, reads DGGITQSPKYLFRKEGQNVTLSCEQNLNHDAMYWYRQDPGQGLRLIYYSQIVNDFQKGDIAEGYSVSREKKESFPLTVTSAQKNPTAFYLCASSLPGDEQYFGPGTRLTVT.

The chain employs TRBV6-1 and TRBJ2-2, with TRBD1 identical over 8 bases. CDR3 length: 15 residues. Losses at the gene ends were 3 bases for V and 7 bases for J; bases not matched to a gene: 7. From germline, CDR1 is MNHNS and CDR2 SASEGT. The CDR3 sequence: CASSDSAGGHGELFF. Here the CDR3 DNA reads TGTGCCAGCAGTGACTCCGCAGGGGGCCACGGGGAGCTGTTTTTT.

V and J are TRBV5-5 and TRBJ1-1; D gene unclear. CDR1 is SGHKS and CDR2 is YYEKEE in the germline V gene (reference sequence). The CDR3 totals 13 residues. Trimming removed 5 bases at V and 6 bases at J, with 14 bases between. The CDR3 nucleotides read TGTGCCAGCAGTATCGGAGAACGTCCTGAAGCTTTCTTT. Its protein product is CASSIGERPEAFF.

This clone qualifies as medium-sized. The chain combines TRBV13 with TRBJ2-2; 7 bases are shared with TRBD2. Per germline, CDR1 PRHDT and CDR2 FYEKMQ (reference sequence). Trimming cost V 1 base and J 1 base; bases outside gene matches: 3. The CDR3 has 16 residues. In nucleotides, the CDR3 is TGTGCCAGCAGCTTAGTGGCGGGGGAGAACACCGGGGAGCTGTTTTTT. This sequence encodes CASSLVAGENTGELFF.

The chain has TRBV18 and TRBJ1-2; 7 positions match TRBD1. V trimming: 5 bases; J trimming: 3 bases; junction bases outside the gene matches: 21. This CDR3 is built from 19 residues. Germline assignment: CDR1 KGHSH and CDR2 LQKENI. The CDR3 DNA follows: TGTGCCAGCTCATCATTCCCCGGGACAGTTGGTTTGAGGGACTATGGCTACACCTTC. Protein sequence: CASSSFPGTVGLRDYGYTF.

The chain employs TRBV27 and TRBJ1-5, with TRBD1 as a possible D gene (5 bases). V was clipped by 4 bases and J by 0 bases, with 13 bases between them. This CDR3 region has 16 residues. The germline CDR1 and CDR2 sequences are MNHEY and SMNVEV (reference sequence). The CDR3 bases are TGTGCCAGCAGTTCCCGACAGCCCTATAGCAATCAGCCCCAGCATTTT. Its protein is CASSSRQPYSNQPQHF.

J is TRBJ2-7 and V is TRBV6-6; 7 bases are shared with TRBD1. The length of the CDR3 is 13 residues. The J segment lost 7 bases and the V segment lost 4 bases, leaving 7 bases of the junction unmatched. Germline V gene sequence: CDR1 MNHNY, CDR2 SVGAGI (reference sequence). The CDR3 is CASSSTGDLEQYF. CDR3 bases: TGTGCCAGCAGTTCTACAGGGGACCTAGAGCAGTACTTC.

The chain combines TRBV7-3 with TRBJ2-7; 11 bases fit TRBD1. The CDR3 sequence is 15 residues long. Germline CDR1 reads SGHTA; CDR2 reads FQGTGA. After removal of 0 bases from V and 3 bases from J, the junction contained 1 base not matched to a gene. Here the CDR3 reads CASSLTGQGGYEQYF. In DNA, the CDR3 is TGTGCCAGCAGCTTAACGGGACAGGGGGGCTACGAGCAGTACTTC.

This clone was seen only a few times. The chain has TRBV16 and TRBJ1-2; D call uncertain. Germline assignment: CDR1 KGHSY and CDR2 FQNENV. The germline V and J ends were trimmed by 1 base and 8 bases, with 11 bases remaining between them. This CDR3 spans 13 amino acids. The CDR3 sequence is CASSQWRTGGYTF. In nucleotides, the CDR3 is TGTGCCAGCAGCCAATGGCGGACGGGGGGCTACACCTTC.